What follows is one T cell receptor (beta chain) and its context. These data belong to a study of blood T cell repertoires in COVID-19. Overall study context: Sources were T cells, B-cell-depleted T cells, or PBMCs; the material itself was cDNA or gDNA.

The trim removed 6 bases at V and 2 bases at J, leaving 2 bases unmatched. Germline V CDR1 and CDR2: KGHSH, LQKENI. This CDR3 contains 14 residues. The data were produced by immunoSEQ multiplex PCR, yet TCRdb's version contains in-frame clones alone and is incomplete. The table lists approximately 140,000 clones, roughly 84% of them singletons. This TCR was recovered from a man aged 55-75 years with acute or convalescent COVID-19. The chain combines TRBV18 with TRBJ1-4; TRBD1 matches 8 bases. Sequencing was carried out using peripheral blood. The CDR3 region has the DNA TGTGCCAGCTCCAGGACAGGGACTAATGAAAAACTGTTTTTT. Translating it yields CASSRTGTNEKLFF.